These T cell receptor beta chains were read from a single sample in a study of radiotherapy plus CTLA-4 blockade in lung cancer. Method: immunoSEQ multiplex PCR; TCRdb's copy keeps in-frame clones and lacks some. The sample has 35,000 to 55,000 clones, about 70% seen once; the top ten hold 20% to 30%. The sequencing used peripheral blood, collected from a patient treated with radiotherapy plus ipilimumab. These TCRs come from a human donor with non-small cell lung cancer who had a partial response to radiotherapy plus ipilimumab. The CDR3 runs from the conserved cysteine through the conserved F or W. The D gene is left open where the match is weak. The size entry is marked missing in some rows and otherwise reads once, few, many or a size class.

12 | NA | TRBJ1-6 | NA | TRBV7-2 | TGTGCCAGCAGCCCCCCACAAGCACCCCTCCACTTT | CASSPPQAPLHF
14 | TRBD2 | TRBJ2-3 | once | TRBV11-2 | TGTGCCAGCAGCATAGCGGGAGGGCCCGATACGCAGTATTTT | CASSIAGGPDTQYF
15 | NA | TRBJ2-1 | NA | TRBV18 | TGTGCCAGCTCACCAACTGTCATCAGTGCGGATGAGCAGTTCTTC | CASSPTVISADEQFF
16 | NA | TRBJ2-1 | NA | TRBV29-1 | TGCAGCGTTGAGCCGCTAGCGCCAAGCTCCTACAATGAGCAGTTCTTC | CSVEPLAPSSYNEQFF
18 | TRBD1 | TRBJ1-4 | NA | TRBV4-1 | TGCGCCAGCAGCCTAACAGGGGGGAGAAGCTTGGCTAATGAAAAACTGTTTTTT | CASSLTGGRSLANEKLFF
15 | NA | TRBJ2-7 | NA | TRBV7-2 | TGTGCCAGCAGCTCCTCCTTGGGTGGGGCCCTCGAGCAGTACTTC | CASSSSLGGALEQYF
14 | TRBD1 | TRBJ1-4 | NA | TRBV5-4 | TGTGCCAGCAGCTGGGGACAGCGAAATGAAAAACTGTTTTTT | CASSWGQRNEKLFF
13 | TRBD1 | TRBJ2-2 | once | TRBV27 | TGTGCCAGCAGATTGACAGGGAATGGGGAGCTGTTTTTT | CASRLTGNGELFF
13 | NA | TRBJ1-2 | NA | TRBV2 | TGTGCCAGCTGTAGACAGGTTGGCTATGGCTACACCTTC | CASCRQVGYGYTF
16 | TRBD2 | TRBJ2-1 | NA | TRBV7-2 | TGTGCCAGCAAACCTAGCGGGGGGGCGGCCTACAATGAGCAGTTCTTC | CASKPSGGAAYNEQFF
14 | NA | TRBJ1-5 | NA | TRBV19 | TGTGCCAGTCGGACAGACTATAGCAATCAGCCCCAGCATTTT | CASRTDYSNQPQHF
13 | NA | TRBJ2-7 | NA | TRBV6-5 | TGTGCCAGCAGTTCGGTGAGCTCCTACGAGCAGTACTTC | CASSSVSSYEQYF
15 | NA | TRBJ1-2 | NA | TRBV6-5 | TGTGCCAGCAGTTACTCACGTGAAGGGGTGGGGGGCTACACCTTC | CASSYSREGVGGYTF
16 | NA | TRBJ2-5 | NA | TRBV4-2 | TGTGCCAGCAGCCAAGATCCAGCAGGCGACGGAGAGACCCAGTACTTC | CASSQDPAGDGETQYF
14 | TRBD2 | TRBJ2-7 | once | TRBV9 | TGTGCCAGCAGCCAAAGAGCGGGGGATCAGGAGCAGTACTTC | CASSQRAGDQEQYF
16 | TRBD1 | TRBJ2-5 | NA | TRBV15 | TGTGCCACCAAGGGCAAGACAGGGTATCCTCAAGAGACCCAGTACTTC | CATKGKTGYPQETQYF
14 | TRBD1 | TRBJ2-2 | NA | TRBV27 | TGTGCCAGTGGACAGGTGACCAACACCGGGGAGCTGTTTTTT | CASGQVTNTGELFF
15 | NA | TRBJ2-3 | NA | TRBV7-2 | TGTGCCAGCAGCTTACGTAGCGGTTCCACAGATACGCAGTATTTT | CASSLRSGSTDTQYF
15 | TRBD2 | TRBJ2-1 | NA | TRBV2 | TGTGCCAGCAGTGACCGAGCGGGAGTGGTCAATGAGCAGTTCTTC | CASSDRAGVVNEQFF
18 | NA | TRBJ2-2 | NA | TRBV5-1 | TGCGCCAGCAGCTTGAACCCAGAAACGGACTATCGGACCGGGGAGCTGTTTTTT | CASSLNPETDYRTGELFF
16 | NA | TRBJ1-4 | NA | TRBV15 | TGTGCCACCAGCACTAGTCGGGAGGGGATGAGGGAAAAACTGTTTTTT | CATSTSREGMREKLFF
14 | NA | TRBJ2-4 | NA | TRBV9 | TGTGCCAGCAGCGTAGCAGGGGCGGGCAACATTCAGTACTTC | CASSVAGAGNIQYF
14 | TRBD1 | TRBJ2-2 | NA | TRBV29-1 | TGCAGCGTTCCGGGACAGGGGAACACCGGGGAGCTGTTTTTT | CSVPGQGNTGELFF
13 | TRBD1 | TRBJ2-5 | NA | TRBV6-5 | TGTGCCAGCAGTATCGGGACAGAAGAGACCCAGTACTTC | CASSIGTEETQYF
14 | NA | TRBJ1-2 | once | TRBV30 | TGTGCCTGGAGTGTAGGGGGTTCTAACTATGGCTACACCTTC | CAWSVGGSNYGYTF
12 | NA | TRBJ1-2 | NA | TRBV19 | TGTGCCAGTAGTATCGGAGAGGGAGGCTACACCTTC | CASSIGEGGYTF
16 | TRBD1 | TRBJ1-2 | NA | TRBV6-6 | TGTGCCAGCAGTCCTCGGCCGGGACAGGGGGCGCATGGCTACACCTTC | CASSPRPGQGAHGYTF
13 | NA | TRBJ2-5 | few | TRBV21-1 | TGTGCCAGCGCAGCGGGGGCAGAAGAGACCCAGTACTTC | CASAAGAEETQYF
17 | TRBD2 | TRBJ2-3 | NA | TRBV18 | TGTGCCAGCTCATCCCTAGCGGGGGGGCCAATTGCAGATACGCAGTATTTT | CASSSLAGGPIADTQYF
16 | NA | TRBJ2-2 | NA | TRBV9 | TGTGCCAGCAGCGTAGCTACCACCTACAACACCGGGGAGCTGTTTTTT | CASSVATTYNTGELFF
15 | NA | TRBJ1-1 | NA | TRBV6-6 | TGTGCCAGCAGTTACGGTATCGGGTTAGGTGTTGAAGCTTTCTTT | CASSYGIGLGVEAFF
11 | NA | TRBJ1-2 | NA | TRBV30 | TGTGCCTGGTGGGAGGGCTATGGCTACACCTTC | CAWWEGYGYTF
10 | NA | TRBJ1-3 | NA | TRBV6-1 | TGTACAATCCACCAAGACACCATATATTTT | CTIHQDTIYF
13 | NA | TRBJ1-2 | NA | TRBV2 | TGTGCCAGCACTACACAGGTCATCTATGGCTACACCTTC | CASTTQVIYGYTF
13 | NA | TRBJ2-4 | NA | TRBV2 | TGTGCCAGCAGTGATGGGCCGGTAGACATTCAGTACTTC | CASSDGPVDIQYF
14 | NA | TRBJ1-3 | NA | TRBV2 | TGTGCCAGCAGTGTGACAGGCTCTGGAAACACCATATATTTT | CASSVTGSGNTIYF
15 | NA | TRBJ2-1 | NA | TRBV19 | TGTGCCAGCTCAACCCGGGACAATATCAGGGGTGAGCAGTTCTTC | CASSTRDNIRGEQFF
17 | TRBD2 | TRBJ2-1 | NA | TRBV27 | TGTGCCAGCAGTTTTACCTCGGGGACTAGCGGGGGAAATGAGCAGTTCTTC | CASSFTSGTSGGNEQFF
15 | NA | TRBJ1-6 | NA | TRBV5-6 | TGTGCCAGCAGCTTGGAGCCAGGGGCTAATTCACCCCTCCACTTT | CASSLEPGANSPLHF
18 | TRBD1 | TRBJ1-4 | NA | TRBV18 | TGTGCCAGCTCACCCCGGGACAGGGATTACACAACTAATGAAAAACTGTTTTTT | CASSPRDRDYTTNEKLFF
13 | NA | TRBJ2-7 | few | TRBV5-1 | TGCGCCAGCAGCTTGGAGTACAGGGACGAGCAGTACTTC | CASSLEYRDEQYF